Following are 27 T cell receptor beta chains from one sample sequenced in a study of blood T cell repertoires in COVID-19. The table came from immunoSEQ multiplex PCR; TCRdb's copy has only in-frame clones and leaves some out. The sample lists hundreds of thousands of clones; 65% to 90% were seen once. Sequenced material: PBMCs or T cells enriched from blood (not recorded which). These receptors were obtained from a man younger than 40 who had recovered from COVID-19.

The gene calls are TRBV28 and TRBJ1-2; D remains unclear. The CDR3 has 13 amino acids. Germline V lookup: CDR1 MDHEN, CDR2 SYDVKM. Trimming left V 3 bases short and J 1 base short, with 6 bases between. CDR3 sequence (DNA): TGTGCCAGCAGTTTTAATTATAACTATGGCTACACCTTC. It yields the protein CASSFNYNYGYTF.

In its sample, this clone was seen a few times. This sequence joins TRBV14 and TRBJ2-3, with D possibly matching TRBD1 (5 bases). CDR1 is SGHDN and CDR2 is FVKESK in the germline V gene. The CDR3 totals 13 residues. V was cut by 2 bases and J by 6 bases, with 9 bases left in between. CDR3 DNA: TGTGCCAGCAGCCAACAGGGTTATGATACGCAGTATTTT. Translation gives CASSQQGYDTQYF.

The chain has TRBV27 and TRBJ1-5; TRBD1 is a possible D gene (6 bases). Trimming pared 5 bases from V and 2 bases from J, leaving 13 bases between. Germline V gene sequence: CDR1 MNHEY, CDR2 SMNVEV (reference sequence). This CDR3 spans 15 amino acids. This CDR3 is CASSPRGWGNQPQHF. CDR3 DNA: TGTGCCAGCAGTCCCAGGGGCTGGGGCAATCAGCCCCAGCATTTT.

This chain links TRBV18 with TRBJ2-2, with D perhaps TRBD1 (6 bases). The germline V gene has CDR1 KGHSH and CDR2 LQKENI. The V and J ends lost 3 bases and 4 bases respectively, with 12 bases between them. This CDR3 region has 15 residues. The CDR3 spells CASSPRDTSTGELFF. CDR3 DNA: TGTGCCAGCTCACCGAGGGACACGAGCACCGGGGAGCTGTTTTTT.

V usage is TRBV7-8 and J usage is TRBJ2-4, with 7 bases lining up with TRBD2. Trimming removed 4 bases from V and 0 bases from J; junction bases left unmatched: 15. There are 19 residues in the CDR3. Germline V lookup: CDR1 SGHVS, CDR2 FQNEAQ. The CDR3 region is CASSSRVPGGSIAKNIQYF. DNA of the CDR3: TGTGCCAGCAGCTCAAGGGTCCCGGGGGGATCCATAGCCAAAAACATTCAGTACTTC.

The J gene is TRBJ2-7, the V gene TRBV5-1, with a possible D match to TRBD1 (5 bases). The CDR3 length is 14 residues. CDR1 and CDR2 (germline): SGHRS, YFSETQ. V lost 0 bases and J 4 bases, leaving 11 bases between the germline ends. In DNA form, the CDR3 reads TGCGCCAGCAGCTTGGTTGGGGCATATTACGAGCAGTACTTC. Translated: CASSLVGAYYEQYF.

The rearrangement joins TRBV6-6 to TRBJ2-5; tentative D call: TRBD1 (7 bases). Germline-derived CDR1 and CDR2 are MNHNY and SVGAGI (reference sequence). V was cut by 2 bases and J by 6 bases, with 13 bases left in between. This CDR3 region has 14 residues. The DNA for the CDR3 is TGTGCCAGCAGTTACGGGTCAGGGGGGAAGACCCAGTACTTC. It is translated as CASSYGSGGKTQYF.

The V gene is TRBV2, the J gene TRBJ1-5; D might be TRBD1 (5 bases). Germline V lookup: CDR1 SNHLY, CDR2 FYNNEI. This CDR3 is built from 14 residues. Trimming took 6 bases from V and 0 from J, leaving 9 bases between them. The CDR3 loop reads CASREGPSNQPQHF. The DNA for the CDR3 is TGTGCCAGCAGGGAGGGGCCTAGCAATCAGCCCCAGCATTTT.

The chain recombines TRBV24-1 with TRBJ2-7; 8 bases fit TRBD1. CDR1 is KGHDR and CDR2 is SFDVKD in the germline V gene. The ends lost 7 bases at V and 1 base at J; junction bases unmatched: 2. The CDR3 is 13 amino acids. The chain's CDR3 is CATSQGASYEQYF. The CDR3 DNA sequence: TGTGCCACCAGCCAGGGGGCTTCCTACGAGCAGTACTTC.

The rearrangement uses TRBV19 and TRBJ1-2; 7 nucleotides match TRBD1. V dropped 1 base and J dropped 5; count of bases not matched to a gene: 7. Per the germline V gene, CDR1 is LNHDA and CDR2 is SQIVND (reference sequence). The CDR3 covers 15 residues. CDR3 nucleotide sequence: TGTGCCAGTAGTATAGGAGGGGGCTCGAGGTATGGCTACACCTTC. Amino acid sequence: CASSIGGGSRYGYTF.

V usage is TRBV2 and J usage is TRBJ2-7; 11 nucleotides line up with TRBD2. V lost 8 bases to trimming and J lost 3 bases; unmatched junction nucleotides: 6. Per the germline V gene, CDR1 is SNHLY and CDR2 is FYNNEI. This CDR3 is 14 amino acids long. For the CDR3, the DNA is TGTGCCAGCGGGGCTAGCGGGAGGATCTACGAGCAGTACTTC. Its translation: CASGASGRIYEQYF. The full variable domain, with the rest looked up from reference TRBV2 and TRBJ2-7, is EPEVTQTPSHQVTQMGQEVILRCVPISNHLYFYWYRQILGQKVEFLVSFYNNEISEKSEIFDDQFSVERPDGSNFTLKIRSTKLEDSAMYFCASGASGRIYEQYFGPGTRLTVT.

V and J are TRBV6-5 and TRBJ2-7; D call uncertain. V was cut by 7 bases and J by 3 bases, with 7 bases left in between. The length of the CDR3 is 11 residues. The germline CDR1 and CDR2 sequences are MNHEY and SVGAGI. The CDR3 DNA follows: TGTGCCAGCACCCTGAGCTACGAGCAGTACTTC. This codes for CASTLSYEQYF.

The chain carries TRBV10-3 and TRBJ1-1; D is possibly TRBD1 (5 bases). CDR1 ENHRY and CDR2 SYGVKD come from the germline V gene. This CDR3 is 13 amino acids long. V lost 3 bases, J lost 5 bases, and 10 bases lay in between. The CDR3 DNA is TGTGCCATCAGTGACAGGGAGGAAACTGAAGCTTTCTTT. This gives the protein CAISDREETEAFF.

The CDR3 nucleotides are TGCGCCAGCAGCCCGGACAGGGCTGAAGCTTTCTTT. Translation gives CASSPDRAEAFF. This chain joins TRBV5-1 and TRBJ1-1; 8 bases agree with TRBD1. CDR1 is SGHRS and CDR2 is YFSETQ in the germline V gene. The CDR3 length is 12 residues. V shed 4 bases, J shed 6 bases, and the junction held 2 bases outside the gene matches.

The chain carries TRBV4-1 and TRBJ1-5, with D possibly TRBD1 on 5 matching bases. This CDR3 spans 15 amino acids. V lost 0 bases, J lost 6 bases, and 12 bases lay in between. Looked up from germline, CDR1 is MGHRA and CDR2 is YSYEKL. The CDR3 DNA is TGCGCCAGCAGCCAAGAGGCGGGGGGAATTCAGCCCCAGCATTTT. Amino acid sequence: CASSQEAGGIQPQHF.

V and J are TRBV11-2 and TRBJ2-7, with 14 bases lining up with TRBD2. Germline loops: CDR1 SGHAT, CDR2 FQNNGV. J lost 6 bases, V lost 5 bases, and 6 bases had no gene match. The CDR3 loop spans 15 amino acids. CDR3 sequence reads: CASSPGTSGRGEQYF. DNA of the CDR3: TGTGCCAGCAGCCCGGGGACTAGCGGGAGAGGCGAGCAGTACTTC.

Here the CDR3 reads CASRGLGSDTIYF. The CDR3 nucleotides read TGTGCCAGCAGGGGGCTGGGGTCGGACACCATATATTTT. The chain has TRBV6-5 and TRBJ1-3, with TRBD1 as a possible D gene (5 bases). Germline CDR1 and CDR2: MNHEY and SVGAGI. The CDR3 is 13 residues long. Trimming took off 6 bases at V and 8 bases at J, with 14 bases between the two ends.

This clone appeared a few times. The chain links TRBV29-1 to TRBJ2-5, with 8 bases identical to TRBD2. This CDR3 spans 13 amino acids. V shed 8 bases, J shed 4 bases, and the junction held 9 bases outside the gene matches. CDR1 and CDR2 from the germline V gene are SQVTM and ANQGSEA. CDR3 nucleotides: TGCAGCCTCCGGGGGGGGAGCACAGAGACCCAGTACTTC. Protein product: CSLRGGSTETQYF.

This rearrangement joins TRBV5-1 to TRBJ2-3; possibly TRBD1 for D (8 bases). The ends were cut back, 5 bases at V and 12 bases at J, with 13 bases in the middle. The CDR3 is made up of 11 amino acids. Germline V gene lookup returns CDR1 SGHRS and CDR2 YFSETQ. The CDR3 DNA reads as TGCGCCAGCAGAGCGGGACAGGCCCAGTATTTT. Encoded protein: CASRAGQAQYF.

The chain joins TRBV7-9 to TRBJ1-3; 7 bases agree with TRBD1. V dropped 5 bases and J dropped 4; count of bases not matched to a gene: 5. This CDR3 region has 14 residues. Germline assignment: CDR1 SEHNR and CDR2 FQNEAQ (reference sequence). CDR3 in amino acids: CASSLGQSGNTIYF. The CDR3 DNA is TGTGCCAGCAGCCTGGGACAGTCCGGAAACACCATATATTTT.

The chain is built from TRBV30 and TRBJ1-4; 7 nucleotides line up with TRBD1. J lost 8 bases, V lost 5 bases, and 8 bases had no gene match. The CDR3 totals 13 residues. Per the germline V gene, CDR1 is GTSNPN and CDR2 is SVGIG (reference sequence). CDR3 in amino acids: CAWGDRVGEKLFF. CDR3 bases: TGTGCCTGGGGAGACAGGGTCGGGGAAAAACTGTTTTTT.

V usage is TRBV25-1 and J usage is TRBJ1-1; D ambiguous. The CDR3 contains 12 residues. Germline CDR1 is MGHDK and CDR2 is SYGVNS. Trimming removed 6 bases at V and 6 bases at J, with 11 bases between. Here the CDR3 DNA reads TGTGCCAGCAGCTCGTCCGGGGCTGAAGCTTTCTTT. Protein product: CASSSSGAEAFF. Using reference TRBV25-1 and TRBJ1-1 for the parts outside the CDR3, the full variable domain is EADIYQTPRYLVIGTGKKITLECSQTMGHDKMYWYQQDPGMELHLIHYSYGVNSTEKGDLSSESTVSRIRTEHFPLTLESARPSHTSQYLCASSSSGAEAFFGQGTRLTVV.

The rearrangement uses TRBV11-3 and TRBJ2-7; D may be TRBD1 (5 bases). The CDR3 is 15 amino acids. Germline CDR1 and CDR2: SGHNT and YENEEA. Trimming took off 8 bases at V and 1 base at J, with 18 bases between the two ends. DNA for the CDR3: TGTGCCAGCTCTCCAGGGCCCGTAATTTCCTACGAGCAGTACTTC. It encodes CASSPGPVISYEQYF.

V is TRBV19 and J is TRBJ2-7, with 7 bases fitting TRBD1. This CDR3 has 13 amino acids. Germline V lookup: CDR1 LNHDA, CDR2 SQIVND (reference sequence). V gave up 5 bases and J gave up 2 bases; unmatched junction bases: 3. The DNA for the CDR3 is TGTGCCAGTAGTTCCGGGACAGCCTACGAGCAGTACTTC. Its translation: CASSSGTAYEQYF. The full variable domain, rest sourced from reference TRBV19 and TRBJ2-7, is DGGITQSPKYLFRKEGQNVTLSCEQNLNHDAMYWYRQDPGQGLRLIYYSQIVNDFQKGDIAEGYSVSREKKESFPLTVTSAQKNPTAFYLCASSSGTAYEQYFGPGTRLTVT.

The CDR3 loop reads CACPWGRVGETQYF. CDR3 in DNA: TGTGCCTGTCCATGGGGCAGGGTGGGGGAGACCCAGTACTTC. The V gene is TRBV30, the J gene TRBJ2-5; a possible D gene is TRBD1 (5 bases). Per the germline V gene, CDR1 is GTSNPN and CDR2 is SVGIG (reference sequence). With 6 bases removed from V and 5 bases from J, the gap between germline ends came to 19 bases. This CDR3 has 14 residues.

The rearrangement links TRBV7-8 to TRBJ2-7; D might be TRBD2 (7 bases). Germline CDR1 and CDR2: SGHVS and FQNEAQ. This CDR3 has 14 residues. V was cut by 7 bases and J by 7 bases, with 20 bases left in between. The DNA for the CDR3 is TGTGCCAGCACCGTAGTAGGGGGGGCCCGGGAGCAGTACTTC. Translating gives CASTVVGGAREQYF.

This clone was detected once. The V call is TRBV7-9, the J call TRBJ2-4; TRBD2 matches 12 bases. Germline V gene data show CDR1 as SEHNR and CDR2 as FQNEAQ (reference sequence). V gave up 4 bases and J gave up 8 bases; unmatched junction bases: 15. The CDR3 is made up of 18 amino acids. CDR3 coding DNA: TGTGCCAGCAGCTCATTGACGTCTAGCGGGAGGGAGTTAGACATTCAGTACTTC. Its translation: CASSSLTSSGRELDIQYF.